The present T cell receptor beta chain was sequenced within a study of T-cell reconstitution after alpha-beta-depleted transplantation in children. Trimming shortened V by 4 bases and J by 0 bases, and 5 bases separated the two germline ends. In germline, CDR1 is SGHRS, CDR2 YFSETQ. The CDR3 contains 13 residues. The authors prepared the TCRbeta library with unique molecular identifiers. Each CDR3 protein gets one entry after TCRdb re-called the PCR reads with MiXCR. The sample contains more than 250,000 distinct CDR3 sequences, almost 10% of which appear only once. V gene TRBV5-1 combines with J gene TRBJ1-3; D is unclear. The TCR sequence derives from a human donor who donated a stem cell graft to a child with SCID. The sequencing used PBMCs from the stem cell graft donor, collected from the stem cell graft. CDR3 sequence: CASSPLSGNTIYF. The CDR3 DNA reads TGCGCCAGCAGCCCGCTCTCTGGAAACACCATATATTTT.